The clone carrying this TCR beta chain was counted ten times or more. This sample is part of a study of Graves' ophthalmopathy and Graves' hyperthyroidism. V shed 0 bases and J shed 2 bases, with 14 bases lying between them. The CDR3 runs to 15 residues. Germline assignment: CDR1 DFQATT and CDR2 SNEGSKA (reference sequence). The authors amplified TCR beta CDR3 regions, and they did so from RNA transcripts for repertoire sequencing. Second-round multiplex PCR came after first-round RT-PCR with HTBI primers. TCRdb fed the multiplex PCR reads into MiXCR, producing one record per CDR3 protein. The top ten clones hold roughly 4.5% of a sample with about 500,000 distinct CDR3 sequences, less than 40% of them seen once.

This clonotype originated in an adult man with Graves' hyperthyroidism. Sequencing used peripheral blood or thyroid tissue (not recorded which). This sequence joins TRBV20-1 and TRBJ2-7; D is unclear. The CDR3 bases are TGCAGTGCTAGAGATCCTAAAGGTTCCACCTACGAGCAGTACTTC. Translated, it gives CSARDPKGSTYEQYF.